Listed below are T cell receptor beta chains from one sample, sequenced in a study of cytomegalovirus exposure and HLA in healthy donors. Only in-frame clones appear in the TCRdb table, and some are missing; sequencing was by immunoSEQ multiplex PCR. In the table there are around 180,000 clones, over 70% of which are singletons. The specimen was PBMCs. These TCRs come from a man aged 25-40 years in good health and CMV-seropositive. The CDR3 runs from the conserved cysteine through the conserved F or W. The D gene is left open where the match is weak. Clone size is shown for a subset of rows, as once, few, many or a class of expanded clone.

abundance: -; j_gene: TRBJ2-3; d_gene: TRBD1; v_gene: TRBV5-1; CDR3nt: TGCGCCAGCAGCTCAGGGGGAGTCACAGATACGCAGTATTTT; CDR3aa: CASSSGGVTDTQYF
abundance: -; j_gene: TRBJ2-1; d_gene: TRBD1; v_gene: TRBV11-3; CDR3nt: TGTGCCAGCAGCTACAAATCAAGGGGACAGGGTGAGGGCAATGAGCAGTTCTTC; CDR3aa: CASSYKSRGQGEGNEQFF
abundance: -; j_gene: TRBJ2-7; d_gene: TRBD2; v_gene: TRBV15; CDR3nt: TGTGCCACCAGTAGTCGGGAGGCTAGCGGGTCCTACGAGCAGTACTTC; CDR3aa: CATSSREASGSYEQYF
abundance: -; j_gene: TRBJ1-5; d_gene: -; v_gene: TRBV18; CDR3nt: TGTGCCAGCTCACCGTACAGGGATCGAGGCAATCAGCCCCAGCATTTT; CDR3aa: CASSPYRDRGNQPQHF
abundance: -; j_gene: TRBJ1-2; d_gene: TRBD1; v_gene: TRBV14; CDR3nt: TGTGCCAGCAGCCAAAGTAGGGCCTACGGCAGGGGGCAACGGGGCTACACCTTC; CDR3aa: CASSQSRAYGRGQRGYTF
abundance: -; j_gene: TRBJ2-1; d_gene: TRBD2; v_gene: TRBV4-2; CDR3nt: TGTGCCAGCAGCCAAGAGGGGACTAGCCAGTCGCAGTTCTTC; CDR3aa: CASSQEGTSQSQFF
abundance: -; j_gene: TRBJ1-6; d_gene: -; v_gene: TRBV4-1; CDR3nt: TGCGCCAGCAGCCAAGGGGGCCAGTATAATTCACCCCTCCACTTT; CDR3aa: CASSQGGQYNSPLHF
abundance: -; j_gene: TRBJ2-2; d_gene: -; v_gene: TRBV7-9; CDR3nt: TGTGCCAGCGGCGGAACCGGGGAGCTGTTTTTT; CDR3aa: CASGGTGELFF
abundance: -; j_gene: TRBJ2-1; d_gene: TRBD2; v_gene: TRBV29-1; CDR3nt: TGCAGCGTCGCCACCCTAGCGGACAATGAGCAGTTCTTC; CDR3aa: CSVATLADNEQFF
abundance: -; j_gene: TRBJ2-3; d_gene: -; v_gene: TRBV27; CDR3nt: TGTGCCAGCAGTTTCCGGGGGACAGACACAGATACGCAGTATTTT; CDR3aa: CASSFRGTDTDTQYF
abundance: -; j_gene: TRBJ2-1; d_gene: -; v_gene: TRBV7-8; CDR3nt: TGTGCCAGCAGCTTAGACGTCCAGGGTAATGAGCAGTTCTTC; CDR3aa: CASSLDVQGNEQFF
abundance: few; j_gene: TRBJ1-5; d_gene: -; v_gene: TRBV4-1; CDR3nt: TGCGCCAGCAGCCAAGAAGTCACAGGTGATCAGCCCCAGCATTTT; CDR3aa: CASSQEVTGDQPQHF
abundance: -; j_gene: TRBJ2-3; d_gene: TRBD2; v_gene: TRBV7-2; CDR3nt: TGTGCCAGCAGCACCCGACTAGCGGGACGCACAGATACGCAGTATTTT; CDR3aa: CASSTRLAGRTDTQYF
abundance: -; j_gene: TRBJ2-7; d_gene: TRBD1; v_gene: TRBV6-6; CDR3nt: TGTGCCAGCAGTAGAAACAGGGGAACCTACGAGCAGTACTTC; CDR3aa: CASSRNRGTYEQYF
abundance: -; j_gene: TRBJ1-2; d_gene: TRBD1; v_gene: TRBV6-1; CDR3nt: TGTGCCAGCAGTGAATCGACAGGGTTTACTTCTGGCTACACCTTC; CDR3aa: CASSESTGFTSGYTF
abundance: -; j_gene: TRBJ2-7; d_gene: -; v_gene: TRBV10-1; CDR3nt: TGCGCCAGCAGTGGGCAGGGTCGCTCCTACGAGCAGTACTTC; CDR3aa: CASSGQGRSYEQYF
abundance: -; j_gene: TRBJ2-7; d_gene: TRBD2; v_gene: TRBV28; CDR3nt: TGTGCCAGCAGTTTAATGGCTAGCGGGGGTTCTTACGAGCAGTACTTC; CDR3aa: CASSLMASGGSYEQYF
abundance: -; j_gene: TRBJ1-3; d_gene: TRBD1; v_gene: TRBV15; CDR3nt: TGTGCCACCAGCAGAGGACAGGGGGATGGAAACACCATATATTTT; CDR3aa: CATSRGQGDGNTIYF
abundance: -; j_gene: TRBJ1-5; d_gene: -; v_gene: TRBV6-5; CDR3nt: TGTGCCAGCAGTCCCGCGAGAGGTAGCAATCAGCCCCAGCATTTT; CDR3aa: CASSPARGSNQPQHF
abundance: -; j_gene: TRBJ1-6; d_gene: TRBD1; v_gene: TRBV4-1; CDR3nt: TGCGCCAGCAGCCAAGAGACAGGGGGGAATTCACCCCTCCACTTT; CDR3aa: CASSQETGGNSPLHF
abundance: -; j_gene: TRBJ1-3; d_gene: -; v_gene: TRBV6-5; CDR3nt: TGTGCCAGCAGTTACGGGAGCTCAGGAAACACCATATATTTT; CDR3aa: CASSYGSSGNTIYF
abundance: few; j_gene: TRBJ2-1; d_gene: -; v_gene: TRBV23-1; CDR3nt: TGCGCCAGCAGTCAAAAACCCCAGGGACTCCTCGTCACCCACGGGGAGCAGTTCTTC; CDR3aa: CASSQKPQGLLVTHGEQFF
abundance: once; j_gene: TRBJ2-3; d_gene: TRBD2; v_gene: TRBV5-1; CDR3nt: TGCGCCAGCAGCTTGCGCGGTAGCGGGGGATCCAGCACAGATACGCAGTATTTT; CDR3aa: CASSLRGSGGSSTDTQYF
abundance: few; j_gene: TRBJ2-4; d_gene: -; v_gene: TRBV10-3; CDR3nt: TGTGCCATCACCACTCCCGTAGGGGGTCCCAAAAACATTCAGTACTTC; CDR3aa: CAITTPVGGPKNIQYF
abundance: -; j_gene: TRBJ1-5; d_gene: -; v_gene: TRBV4-1; CDR3nt: TGCGCCAGCAGCCAAGACCGGGGGGGTACGGGTCAGCCCCAGCATTTT; CDR3aa: CASSQDRGGTGQPQHF
abundance: once; j_gene: TRBJ2-3; d_gene: TRBD1; v_gene: TRBV5-1; CDR3nt: TGCGCCAGCTGCGACCGGACAGGGGCGGACATCAACACAGATACGCAGTATTTT; CDR3aa: CASCDRTGADINTDTQYF
abundance: -; j_gene: TRBJ2-7; d_gene: TRBD2; v_gene: TRBV7-8; CDR3nt: TGTGCCAGCAGCCCCCGGGTAGCGGGAGGGACCGAGACCTACGAGCAGTACTTC; CDR3aa: CASSPRVAGGTETYEQYF
abundance: -; j_gene: TRBJ2-7; d_gene: -; v_gene: TRBV10-1; CDR3nt: TGCGCCAGCAGTGAGTCAGAGTCCTACGAGCAGTACTTC; CDR3aa: CASSESESYEQYF
abundance: few; j_gene: TRBJ2-3; d_gene: -; v_gene: TRBV28; CDR3nt: TGTGCCAGCAGTTTAGACACCTCTAGCACAGATACGCAGTATTTT; CDR3aa: CASSLDTSSTDTQYF
abundance: -; j_gene: TRBJ2-3; d_gene: TRBD2; v_gene: TRBV7-7; CDR3nt: TGTGCCTGCGCAAGGGGACTATCCGGGACAGATACGCAGTATTTT; CDR3aa: CACARGLSGTDTQYF
abundance: -; j_gene: TRBJ2-7; d_gene: -; v_gene: TRBV6-6; CDR3nt: TGTGCCAGCAGTTCACAGGGAAACTCCTACGAGCAGTACTTC; CDR3aa: CASSSQGNSYEQYF
abundance: -; j_gene: TRBJ2-1; d_gene: TRBD1; v_gene: TRBV6-1; CDR3nt: TGTGCCAGCAGCCAAACAGGGGATGGTGAGCAGTTCTTC; CDR3aa: CASSQTGDGEQFF
abundance: -; j_gene: TRBJ1-1; d_gene: TRBD1; v_gene: TRBV2; CDR3nt: TGTGCCAGCAGCCTTGGACAGGCGGGGTTAAACACTGAAGCTTTCTTT; CDR3aa: CASSLGQAGLNTEAFF
abundance: -; j_gene: TRBJ2-7; d_gene: -; v_gene: TRBV7-9; CDR3nt: TGTTCCAGCAGCTTAGCTCAGGCGATACGCTCCTACGAGCAGTACTTC; CDR3aa: CSSSLAQAIRSYEQYF
abundance: -; j_gene: TRBJ2-2; d_gene: TRBD1; v_gene: TRBV29-1; CDR3nt: TGCAGCGTTTCTGTGTGGGACAGGAACACCGGGGAGCTGTTTTTT; CDR3aa: CSVSVWDRNTGELFF
abundance: -; j_gene: TRBJ2-7; d_gene: TRBD2; v_gene: TRBV11-3; CDR3nt: TGTGCCAGCAGCCCCGGGACTAGCGGATTCTACGAGCAGTACTTC; CDR3aa: CASSPGTSGFYEQYF
abundance: -; j_gene: TRBJ2-3; d_gene: -; v_gene: TRBV19; CDR3nt: TGTGCCAGCAAACGGGGAGATACGCAGTATTTT; CDR3aa: CASKRGDTQYF
abundance: -; j_gene: TRBJ1-2; d_gene: TRBD1; v_gene: TRBV28; CDR3nt: TGTGCCAGCAGCCCAAACTTTACAGGGGCGGATGGCTACACCTTC; CDR3aa: CASSPNFTGADGYTF
abundance: -; j_gene: TRBJ2-3; d_gene: TRBD1; v_gene: TRBV7-2; CDR3nt: TGTGCCAGCAGCTTGGGGCAACAGGGGGAAGATACGCAGTATTTT; CDR3aa: CASSLGQQGEDTQYF
abundance: -; j_gene: TRBJ2-6; d_gene: -; v_gene: TRBV19; CDR3nt: TGTGCCAGTAGTCGCCTCGTCGGGAGCTCTGGGGCCAACGTCCTGACTTTC; CDR3aa: CASSRLVGSSGANVLTF
abundance: -; j_gene: TRBJ1-4; d_gene: -; v_gene: TRBV6-6; CDR3nt: TGTGCCAGCAGCCTGGGGGGTAATGAAAAACTGTTTTTT; CDR3aa: CASSLGGNEKLFF
abundance: -; j_gene: TRBJ1-1; d_gene: -; v_gene: TRBV6-1; CDR3nt: TGTGCCAGCGGGAGGTTCATGAACACTGAAGCTTTCTTT; CDR3aa: CASGRFMNTEAFF
abundance: few; j_gene: TRBJ2-6; d_gene: TRBD2; v_gene: TRBV5-1; CDR3nt: TGCGCCAGCGAGGCGGGGGGCTCGAGCTCTGGGGCCAACGTCCTGACTTTC; CDR3aa: CASEAGGSSSGANVLTF
abundance: -; j_gene: TRBJ1-1; d_gene: -; v_gene: TRBV9; CDR3nt: TGTGCCAGCAGCGTACGCTGGAGGAACACTGAAGCTTTCTTT; CDR3aa: CASSVRWRNTEAFF
abundance: -; j_gene: TRBJ2-7; d_gene: -; v_gene: TRBV6-6; CDR3nt: TGTGCCAGCGGGGCAGGGTTGAGGGAGCAGTACTTC; CDR3aa: CASGAGLREQYF
abundance: -; j_gene: TRBJ2-5; d_gene: -; v_gene: TRBV6-1; CDR3nt: TGTGCCAGCAGTGGAAAGACGGGTACTCTGGGAGAGACCCAGTACTTC; CDR3aa: CASSGKTGTLGETQYF
abundance: -; j_gene: TRBJ2-1; d_gene: TRBD2; v_gene: TRBV7-8; CDR3nt: TGTGCCAGCAGCTTAGTAGTAGCGGGAGGGCCTGGCAATGAGCAGTTCTTC; CDR3aa: CASSLVVAGGPGNEQFF
abundance: -; j_gene: TRBJ1-5; d_gene: -; v_gene: TRBV27; CDR3nt: TGTGCCAGCAGGAGGAGGACAGAAAATCAGCCCCAGCATTTT; CDR3aa: CASRRRTENQPQHF
abundance: -; j_gene: TRBJ2-5; d_gene: TRBD2; v_gene: TRBV13; CDR3nt: TGTGCCAGCAGTCTATGGACTAGCCGGGTCGAGGCCCAGTACTTC; CDR3aa: CASSLWTSRVEAQYF